The clone carrying this T cell receptor beta chain was recorded many times. The target antigen is unknown. The sample is drawn from a study of T cells in Graves' hyperthyroidism and ophthalmopathy. Study outcomes and limitations: Among thyroid clonotypes expanded above 0.001, most also appeared in blood.

The CDR3 regions of TCR beta were amplified from RNA transcripts. Researchers ran a first-round RT-PCR on the TCR CDR3 using the HTBI primer set. TCRdb called the multiplex PCR reads again in MiXCR, with one record for every CDR3 protein. This table holds 500,000 to 750,000 distinct CDR3 sequences, 13% to 15% found once. The ends were cut back, 3 bases at V and 2 bases at J, with 11 bases in the middle. Germline CDR1 reads MDHEN; CDR2 reads SYDVKM. The CDR3 loop spans 14 amino acids. Individuals with ophthalmopathy presented a Clinical Activity Score of at least 3, a NOSPECS grade of at least 4 and a duration under 3 months.

This sequence originates from a woman in her late teens or twenties with Graves' ophthalmopathy. Sequenced sample: blood. The rearrangement links TRBV28 to TRBJ2-7; D possibly corresponds to TRBD2 (5 bases). The CDR3 coding sequence is TGTGCCAGCAGTTTTGCCCTAGCAGCCTACGAGCAGTACTTC. This encodes CASSFALAAYEQYF.